The 10 T cell receptor beta chains below were found in one sample sequenced in a study of T cells in Graves' hyperthyroidism and ophthalmopathy. Amplified regions were TCR beta CDR3 sequences from RNA transcripts. In the first-round RT-PCR of the TCR CDR3, the HTBI primer set was used. Each CDR3 protein gets one entry after TCRdb re-called the multiplex PCR reads with MiXCR. Of roughly 380,000 distinct CDR3 sequences listed, roughly an eighth were seen once; the top ten hold 5% to 6.5%. Sequencing input: blood. Receptors were obtained from a woman younger than 30 with Graves' hyperthyroidism.

Many counts were recorded for this clonotype. The rearrangement links TRBV20-1 to TRBJ2-1, with D possibly called TRBD1 or TRBD2 (5 bases each). This CDR3 contains 13 residues. Germline CDR1 DFQATT, CDR2 SNEGSKA (reference sequence). Trimming removed 6 bases at V and 5 bases at J, with 14 bases between. CDR3: CSAPGALNNEQFF. The DNA of the CDR3 is TGCAGTGCCCCCGGGGCTCTAAACAATGAGCAGTTCTTC.

This clonotype has ten or more counts. This chain joins TRBV20-1 and TRBJ2-7, with 8 nucleotides matching TRBD1. Per the germline V gene, CDR1 is DFQATT and CDR2 is SNEGSKA (reference sequence). Trimming took 5 bases from V and 4 from J; bases not matched to a gene: 13. This CDR3 is built from 15 residues. The DNA of the CDR3 is TGCAGTGCTGCGTCAACCGGGACAGGCGGTTACGAGCAGTACTTC. Its protein is CSAASTGTGGYEQYF.

In this sample, this clonotype turned up many times. The genes are TRBV11-2 and TRBJ2-1; D gene uncertain. Germline V gene data show CDR1 as SGHAT and CDR2 as FQNNGV. Trimming left V 5 bases short and J 2 bases short, with 10 bases between. CDR3 length equals 14 residues. CDR3 coding DNA: TGTGCCAGCAGCCGGACCGAAGCCTACAATGAGCAGTTCTTC. Translated, it gives CASSRTEAYNEQFF.

This clonotype has a handful of counts. The chain employs TRBV13 and TRBJ1-1; D is perhaps TRBD1 (6 bases). Germline V CDR1 and CDR2: PRHDT, FYEKMQ (reference sequence). V was cut by 4 bases and J by 8 bases, with 14 bases left in between. This CDR3 has 13 residues. CDR3 amino acids: CASSSDPGTEAFF. The CDR3 DNA follows: TGTGCCAGCAGCTCCGACCCCGGGACAGAAGCTTTCTTT.

This clonotype has at least ten counts. V is TRBV2 and J is TRBJ1-2, with 10 positions matching TRBD1. The ends lost 2 bases at V and 9 bases at J; junction bases unmatched: 12. The CDR3 spans 16 residues. Germline assignment: CDR1 SNHLY and CDR2 FYNNEI. This CDR3 is CASSEIRPGQGMRYTF. DNA of the CDR3: TGTGCCAGCAGTGAAATTAGGCCGGGACAGGGGATGCGCTACACCTTC.

A few counts support this clonotype. The genes are TRBV30 and TRBJ1-4, with D perhaps TRBD1 (5 bases). The CDR3 totals 13 residues. V lost 3 bases and J 10 bases, leaving 15 bases between the germline ends. The germline CDR1 and CDR2 sequences are GTSNPN and SVGIG (reference sequence). The CDR3 spells CAWSPGGGGKLFF. CDR3 nucleotides: TGTGCCTGGAGCCCTGGCGGGGGAGGAAAACTGTTTTTT.

This clonotype was found a few times. The genes are TRBV15 and TRBJ2-1; D ambiguous. Trimming pared 2 bases from V and 5 bases from J, leaving 10 bases between. The CDR3 is 14 amino acids. The germline CDR1 and CDR2 sequences are LNHNV and YYDKDF (reference sequence). The CDR3 region is CATSRLGTNNEQFF. CDR3 DNA sequence: TGTGCCACCAGCAGACTGGGCACGAACAATGAGCAGTTCTTC.

The chain uses TRBV5-6 and TRBJ2-7; possible D gene TRBD1, 6 bases. V gave up 4 bases and J gave up 1 base, with 12 bases separating them. This CDR3 has 14 residues. Germline-derived CDR1 and CDR2 are SGHDT and YYEEEE. Here the CDR3 DNA reads TGTGCCAGCAGCCCACAGGGTCCGTCCTACGAGCAGTACTTC. This gives the protein CASSPQGPSYEQYF.

This clonotype has at least ten counts. The chain recombines TRBV2 with TRBJ1-1; TRBD1 might be the D (5 bases). The V and J ends lost 10 bases and 2 bases respectively, with 14 bases between them. CDR1 is SNHLY, CDR2 FYNNEI, per germline. This CDR3 is 13 amino acids long. This chain's CDR3 is CANPPGVNTEAFF. The CDR3 nucleotides are TGTGCCAACCCCCCGGGGGTTAACACTGAAGCTTTCTTT. The whole variable domain, filled in from reference TRBV2 and TRBJ1-1, reads EPEVTQTPSHQVTQMGQEVILRCVPISNHLYFYWYRQILGQKVEFLVSFYNNEISEKSEIFDDQFSVERPDGSNFTLKIRSTKLEDSAMYFCANPPGVNTEAFFGQGTRLTVV.

This clonotype was recorded many times. The chain has TRBV28 and TRBJ1-2, with D perhaps TRBD1 (6 bases). CDR1 is MDHEN, CDR2 SYDVKM, per germline. This CDR3 has 17 residues. V was pared by 3 bases and J by 7 bases, with 24 bases between. The DNA for the CDR3 is TGTGCCAGCAGTTTTCCCAGACGAGTAGGGGGAACAAGTGGCTACACCTTC. Its protein product is CASSFPRRVGGTSGYTF.